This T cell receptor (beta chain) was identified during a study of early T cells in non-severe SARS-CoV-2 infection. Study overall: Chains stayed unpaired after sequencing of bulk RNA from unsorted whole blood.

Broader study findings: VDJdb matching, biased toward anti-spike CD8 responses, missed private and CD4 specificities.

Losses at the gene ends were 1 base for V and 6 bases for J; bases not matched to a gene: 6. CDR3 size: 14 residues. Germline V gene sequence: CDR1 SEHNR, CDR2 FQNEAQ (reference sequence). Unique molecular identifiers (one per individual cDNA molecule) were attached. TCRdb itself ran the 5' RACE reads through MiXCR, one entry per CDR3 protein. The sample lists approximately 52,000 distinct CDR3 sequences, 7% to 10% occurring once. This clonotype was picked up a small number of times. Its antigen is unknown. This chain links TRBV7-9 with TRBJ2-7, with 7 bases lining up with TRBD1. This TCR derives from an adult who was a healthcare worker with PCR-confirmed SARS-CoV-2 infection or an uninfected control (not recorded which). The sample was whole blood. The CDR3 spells CASSLGRGGGEQYF. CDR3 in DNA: TGTGCCAGCAGCTTAGGTCGAGGGGGCGGCGAGCAGTACTTC.